One sample yielded the 2 T cell receptor beta chains listed below, sequenced in a study of cytomegalovirus exposure and HLA in healthy donors. With 60 Vbeta and 13 Jbeta primers, the PCR was carried out. Using immunoSEQ multiplex PCR, the repertoire was profiled, and TCRdb retains in-frame clones only, with some absent. The sample includes some 200,000 clones, roughly 70% of them seen just once. Sample: PBMCs. The receptors come from a man aged 35-49 years in good health and CMV-seropositive.

A few counts support this clone. V is TRBV7-2 and J is TRBJ1-4; 8 bases align to TRBD1. This CDR3 is 16 amino acids long. The V gene's germline CDR1 is SGHTA and CDR2 FQGNSA. V was clipped by 5 bases and J by 0 bases; unmatched bases: 5. The CDR3 loop is CASSVTGVPTNEKLFF. The CDR3 DNA reads as TGTGCCAGCAGCGTGACAGGGGTTCCAACTAATGAAAAACTGTTTTTT.

V is TRBV6-1 and J is TRBJ2-7, with D uncertain. CDR1 MNHNS and CDR2 SASEGT come from the germline V gene. Trimming shortened V by 5 bases and J by 4 bases, and 6 bases separated the two germline ends. The CDR3 loop spans 11 amino acids. The DNA of the CDR3 is TGTGCCAGCAGTTTTTATTACGAGCAGTACTTC. The encoded protein is CASSFYYEQYF.